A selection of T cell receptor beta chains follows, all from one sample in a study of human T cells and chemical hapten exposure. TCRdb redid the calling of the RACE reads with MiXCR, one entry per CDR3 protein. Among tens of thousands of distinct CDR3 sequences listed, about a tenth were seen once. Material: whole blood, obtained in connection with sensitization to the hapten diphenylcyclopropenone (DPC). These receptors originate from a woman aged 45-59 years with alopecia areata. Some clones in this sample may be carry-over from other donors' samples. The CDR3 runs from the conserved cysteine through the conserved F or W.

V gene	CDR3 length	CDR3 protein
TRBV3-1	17	CASSPITRREYDYGYTF
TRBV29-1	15	CSVGEGSSSYNEQFF
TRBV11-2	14	CASSLGGARQPQHF
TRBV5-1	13	CASSLDMAYEQYF
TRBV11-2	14	CASSSTDGPYEQYF
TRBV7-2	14	CASSQLLSTDTQYF
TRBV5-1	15	CASSLDATSTDTQYF
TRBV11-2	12	CASSSSPPSQYF
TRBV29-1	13	CSVGRASQETQYF
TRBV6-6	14	CASSYVGTNQPQHF
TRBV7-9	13	CAGTSGRQETQYF
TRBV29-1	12	CSYTSGQETQYF
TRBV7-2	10	CASSLYGYTF
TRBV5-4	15	CASSLGAVYNSPLHF
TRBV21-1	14	CASPSSSSYNEQFF
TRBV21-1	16	CASSKVGGGPGNIQYF
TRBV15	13	CATSRGTKDEQFF
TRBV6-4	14	CASRPGDGITEAFF
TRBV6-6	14	CATWPGQGALGYTF
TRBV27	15	CASARMVAGGFEQYF
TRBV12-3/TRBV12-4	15	CASSLGQPSNQPQHF
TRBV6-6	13	CAGQGGGNQPQHF
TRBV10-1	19	CASSESKLAGTPDQETQYF
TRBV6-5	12	CASSYPNSPLHF